The rows below give T cell receptor beta chains drawn from one sample of a study of blood T cell repertoires in COVID-19. Data came from immunoSEQ multiplex PCR; TCRdb stores just in-frame clones and leaves some out. The sample holds around 70,000 clones, approximately 91% seen once. The specimen sequenced was peripheral blood. The origin of the receptors is a human donor in a cohort sampled during active COVID-19. Each CDR3 is given with its conserved first and last residue. A D gene is named only where the DNA matches it firmly. The size field is filled for only some rows; it gives once, few, many or a size class.

clone_size: -; j_call: TRBJ2-3; d_call: TRBD1; v_call: TRBV3-1/TRBV3-2; cdr3_aa: CASSQDKTGFRTDTQYF; cdr3_nt: TGTGCCAGCAGCCAAGATAAGACAGGGTTTCGTACAGATACGCAGTATTTT
clone_size: -; j_call: TRBJ2-1; d_call: TRBD2; v_call: TRBV7-6; cdr3_aa: CASSLDTGTSEYNEQFF; cdr3_nt: TGTGCCAGCAGCTTAGACACGGGGACTAGCGAGTACAATGAGCAGTTCTTC
clone_size: -; j_call: TRBJ2-1; d_call: -; v_call: TRBV4-1; cdr3_aa: CASSQDHRGSSYNEQFF; cdr3_nt: TGCGCCAGCAGCCAAGATCATCGGGGGAGCTCCTACAATGAGCAGTTCTTC
clone_size: -; j_call: TRBJ2-1; d_call: -; v_call: TRBV6-4; cdr3_aa: CASSDSARGEQFF; cdr3_nt: TGTGCCAGCAGTGACTCGGCCCGAGGGGAGCAGTTCTTC
clone_size: -; j_call: TRBJ1-1; d_call: -; v_call: TRBV7-3; cdr3_aa: CASSLEGGEAFF; cdr3_nt: TGTGCCAGCAGCTTAGAGGGAGGTGAAGCTTTCTTT
clone_size: -; j_call: TRBJ2-6; d_call: -; v_call: TRBV2; cdr3_aa: CASSATGIPSANVLTF; cdr3_nt: TGTGCCAGCAGTGCCACAGGGATTCCCTCGGCCAACGTCCTGACTTTC
clone_size: -; j_call: TRBJ1-4; d_call: -; v_call: TRBV12-5; cdr3_aa: CASGSRPGGEKLFF; cdr3_nt: TGTGCTAGTGGTTCGCGGCCCGGGGGTGAAAAACTGTTTTTT
clone_size: -; j_call: TRBJ2-1; d_call: TRBD2; v_call: TRBV4-2; cdr3_aa: CASSQVASGGSYNEQFF; cdr3_nt: TGTGCCAGCAGCCAAGTGGCTAGCGGGGGATCCTACAATGAGCAGTTCTTC
clone_size: -; j_call: TRBJ2-2; d_call: TRBD2; v_call: TRBV7-2; cdr3_aa: CASSLNSGGGTGELFF; cdr3_nt: TGTGCCAGCAGCTTAAATAGCGGGGGGGGGACCGGGGAGCTGTTTTTT
clone_size: -; j_call: TRBJ2-3; d_call: TRBD2; v_call: TRBV2; cdr3_aa: CASSDPSRLAGTTDTQYF; cdr3_nt: TGTGCCAGCAGTGACCCATCGAGACTAGCGGGGACAACAGATACGCAGTATTTT
clone_size: -; j_call: TRBJ2-3; d_call: TRBD2; v_call: TRBV9; cdr3_aa: CASSFPDGGDTDTQYF; cdr3_nt: TGTGCCAGCAGCTTTCCCGACGGGGGGGACACAGATACGCAGTATTTT
clone_size: -; j_call: TRBJ2-2; d_call: TRBD2; v_call: TRBV11-2; cdr3_aa: CASSLRTSGVGELFF; cdr3_nt: TGTGCCAGCAGCTTAAGGACTAGCGGGGTCGGGGAGCTGTTTTTT
clone_size: once; j_call: TRBJ2-5; d_call: TRBD2; v_call: TRBV27; cdr3_aa: CASSFLAGGEETQYF; cdr3_nt: TGTGCCAGCAGTTTTTTGGCGGGAGGTGAAGAGACCCAGTACTTC
clone_size: -; j_call: TRBJ2-2; d_call: -; v_call: TRBV9; cdr3_aa: CASSDTGVLNTGELFF; cdr3_nt: TGTGCCAGCAGCGATACGGGGGTCTTGAACACCGGGGAGCTGTTTTTT
clone_size: -; j_call: TRBJ2-5; d_call: TRBD2; v_call: TRBV28; cdr3_aa: CASSFSGTFQETQYF; cdr3_nt: TGTGCCAGCAGTTTCAGCGGGACCTTCCAAGAGACCCAGTACTTC
clone_size: -; j_call: TRBJ2-1; d_call: TRBD2; v_call: TRBV2; cdr3_aa: CASPPGTSGYNEQFF; cdr3_nt: TGTGCCAGCCCCCCCGGGACTAGCGGGTACAATGAGCAGTTCTTC
clone_size: -; j_call: TRBJ2-3; d_call: TRBD2; v_call: TRBV4-2; cdr3_aa: CASSQGASGRDTQYF; cdr3_nt: TGTGCCAGCAGCCAAGGGGCTAGCGGGAGGGATACGCAGTATTTT
clone_size: -; j_call: TRBJ2-5; d_call: -; v_call: TRBV11-2; cdr3_aa: CASSSQGKQTQYF; cdr3_nt: TGTGCCAGCAGTTCTCAGGGTAAACAGACCCAGTACTTC
clone_size: -; j_call: TRBJ2-1; d_call: -; v_call: TRBV28; cdr3_aa: CASSLAGSNNEQFF; cdr3_nt: TGTGCCAGCAGTTTAGCGGGAAGCAACAATGAGCAGTTCTTC
clone_size: -; j_call: TRBJ1-5; d_call: -; v_call: TRBV4-1; cdr3_aa: CASSQVVRNQPQHF; cdr3_nt: TGCGCCAGCAGCCAAGTGGTCCGGAATCAGCCCCAGCATTTT
clone_size: -; j_call: TRBJ1-2; d_call: -; v_call: TRBV5-1; cdr3_aa: CASSPGGQGGYNGYTF; cdr3_nt: TGCGCCAGCAGCCCTGGTGGGCAGGGAGGGTATAATGGCTACACCTTC
clone_size: -; j_call: TRBJ1-3; d_call: -; v_call: TRBV28; cdr3_aa: CASSLFAKGQSSGNTIYF; cdr3_nt: TGTGCCAGCAGTTTATTCGCTAAGGGGCAGAGCTCTGGAAACACCATATATTTT
clone_size: -; j_call: TRBJ1-2; d_call: -; v_call: TRBV2; cdr3_aa: CASEGNYGYTF; cdr3_nt: TGTGCCAGCGAGGGAAACTATGGCTACACCTTC
clone_size: -; j_call: TRBJ2-7; d_call: -; v_call: TRBV27; cdr3_aa: CASRPAGGNSPYEQYF; cdr3_nt: TGTGCCAGCCGACCCGCAGGGGGGAACTCTCCCTACGAGCAGTACTTC
clone_size: -; j_call: TRBJ1-2; d_call: TRBD1; v_call: TRBV5-4; cdr3_aa: CASSFRQGFRGYTF; cdr3_nt: TGTGCCAGCAGCTTTAGACAGGGATTTAGAGGCTACACCTTC
clone_size: -; j_call: TRBJ1-1; d_call: -; v_call: TRBV7-2; cdr3_aa: CASSLEKRNTEAFF; cdr3_nt: TGTGCCAGCAGCTTAGAGAAGAGGAACACTGAAGCTTTCTTT
clone_size: -; j_call: TRBJ1-5; d_call: -; v_call: TRBV5-1; cdr3_aa: CASSSHGLEDQPQHF; cdr3_nt: TGCGCCAGCAGCTCCCACGGCCTTGAGGATCAGCCCCAGCATTTT
clone_size: -; j_call: TRBJ1-6; d_call: -; v_call: TRBV6-5; cdr3_aa: CASSYFQGGSPLHF; cdr3_nt: TGTGCCAGCAGTTACTTTCAGGGAGGTTCACCCCTCCACTTT
clone_size: -; j_call: TRBJ2-1; d_call: TRBD2; v_call: TRBV9; cdr3_aa: CASSPGVSGTAYNEQFF; cdr3_nt: TGTGCCAGCAGCCCCGGGGTTAGCGGGACTGCTTACAATGAGCAGTTCTTC
clone_size: -; j_call: TRBJ1-2; d_call: TRBD1; v_call: TRBV11-3; cdr3_aa: CASSPFGTGNYGYTF; cdr3_nt: TGTGCCAGCAGCCCCTTTGGGACAGGGAACTATGGCTACACCTTC
clone_size: -; j_call: TRBJ1-1; d_call: TRBD1; v_call: TRBV30; cdr3_aa: CAWSPGQGLDAFF; cdr3_nt: TGTGCCTGGAGCCCCGGACAGGGGCTGGATGCTTTCTTT
clone_size: -; j_call: TRBJ2-7; d_call: TRBD2; v_call: TRBV7-2; cdr3_aa: CASSYQRAGDEQYF; cdr3_nt: TGTGCCAGCAGCTACCAGAGAGCGGGAGACGAGCAGTACTTC
clone_size: -; j_call: TRBJ1-1; d_call: TRBD1; v_call: TRBV5-8; cdr3_aa: CASSMVQGAANTEAFF; cdr3_nt: TGTGCCAGCAGCATGGTACAGGGGGCGGCGAACACTGAAGCTTTCTTT
clone_size: -; j_call: TRBJ2-1; d_call: -; v_call: TRBV3-1/TRBV3-2; cdr3_aa: CASSQAHHADEQFF; cdr3_nt: TGTGCCAGCAGCCAAGCCCACCACGCGGATGAGCAGTTCTTC
clone_size: -; j_call: TRBJ2-6; d_call: -; v_call: TRBV28; cdr3_aa: CASSLRQSGANVLTF; cdr3_nt: TGTGCCAGCAGTTTACGACAATCTGGGGCCAACGTCCTGACTTTC
clone_size: -; j_call: TRBJ1-6; d_call: TRBD1; v_call: TRBV7-2; cdr3_aa: CASSSGQSGSPLHF; cdr3_nt: TGTGCCAGCAGCTCGGGACAGTCCGGATCACCCCTCCACTTT
clone_size: -; j_call: TRBJ2-1; d_call: -; v_call: TRBV6-4; cdr3_aa: CASSDLRNNEQFF; cdr3_nt: TGTGCCAGCAGTGATCTCAGAAACAATGAGCAGTTCTTC
clone_size: -; j_call: TRBJ2-3; d_call: TRBD2; v_call: TRBV7-6; cdr3_aa: CASSLASAGGIGSTDTQYF; cdr3_nt: TGTGCCAGCAGCTTAGCGTCGGCGGGAGGTATCGGCAGCACAGATACGCAGTATTTT
clone_size: -; j_call: TRBJ2-7; d_call: TRBD1; v_call: TRBV2; cdr3_aa: CASSGQGALSEQYF; cdr3_nt: TGTGCCAGCAGTGGACAGGGGGCGTTGAGCGAGCAGTACTTC
clone_size: -; j_call: TRBJ1-1; d_call: TRBD1; v_call: TRBV27; cdr3_aa: CASSLIDRGTEAFF; cdr3_nt: TGTGCCAGCAGTTTAATCGACAGGGGCACTGAAGCTTTCTTT
clone_size: -; j_call: TRBJ2-2; d_call: TRBD2; v_call: TRBV5-4; cdr3_aa: CASSLASGKNTGELFF; cdr3_nt: TGTGCCAGCAGCTTGGCAAGCGGGAAGAACACCGGGGAGCTGTTTTTT
clone_size: -; j_call: TRBJ2-3; d_call: -; v_call: TRBV7-7; cdr3_aa: CASSPAGVTDTQYF; cdr3_nt: TGTGCTAGCAGCCCGGCAGGGGTCACAGATACGCAGTATTTT
clone_size: -; j_call: TRBJ2-1; d_call: -; v_call: TRBV3-1/TRBV3-2; cdr3_aa: CASSQDSGFLEKDEQFF; cdr3_nt: TGTGCCAGCAGCCAAGATTCCGGCTTTCTAGAGAAGGATGAGCAGTTCTTC
clone_size: -; j_call: TRBJ1-5; d_call: -; v_call: TRBV4-2; cdr3_aa: CASSQDWPGINQPQHF; cdr3_nt: TGTGCCAGCAGCCAAGATTGGCCAGGGATCAATCAGCCCCAGCATTTT
clone_size: -; j_call: TRBJ2-7; d_call: TRBD2; v_call: TRBV7-2; cdr3_aa: CASSRGLAGVYEQYF; cdr3_nt: TGTGCCAGCAGCCGGGGACTAGCGGGGGTCTACGAGCAGTACTTC
clone_size: -; j_call: TRBJ1-2; d_call: -; v_call: TRBV9; cdr3_aa: CASSDGAGEIFYGYTF; cdr3_nt: TGTGCCAGCAGCGACGGGGCAGGGGAAATTTTCTATGGCTACACCTTC
clone_size: -; j_call: TRBJ1-2; d_call: -; v_call: TRBV5-1; cdr3_aa: CASSFLEGSYGYTF; cdr3_nt: TGCGCCAGCAGCTTCCTGGAGGGGTCCTATGGCTACACCTTC
clone_size: -; j_call: TRBJ2-7; d_call: -; v_call: TRBV7-2; cdr3_aa: CASSLSSYEQYF; cdr3_nt: TGTGCCAGCAGCTTGAGCTCCTACGAGCAGTACTTC
clone_size: -; j_call: TRBJ2-1; d_call: -; v_call: TRBV7-6; cdr3_aa: CASSFRTTDNEQFF; cdr3_nt: TGTGCCAGCAGCTTCCGGACAACCGACAATGAGCAGTTCTTC
clone_size: -; j_call: TRBJ2-3; d_call: TRBD2; v_call: TRBV2; cdr3_aa: CASSPNGLAGETQYF; cdr3_nt: TGTGCCAGCAGTCCAAACGGACTAGCGGGGGAAACGCAGTATTTT
clone_size: -; j_call: TRBJ1-2; d_call: -; v_call: TRBV28; cdr3_aa: CASRVTGFDGFYGYTF; cdr3_nt: TGTGCCAGCAGGGTGACAGGTTTCGACGGGTTCTATGGCTACACCTTC
clone_size: -; j_call: TRBJ2-1; d_call: TRBD2; v_call: TRBV6-6; cdr3_aa: CASSYWGGPDNEQFF; cdr3_nt: TGTGCCAGCAGTTACTGGGGGGGTCCGGACAATGAGCAGTTCTTC
clone_size: -; j_call: TRBJ1-2; d_call: TRBD1; v_call: TRBV7-2; cdr3_aa: CASSRAPGQGVGYTF; cdr3_nt: TGTGCCAGCAGCCGCGCGCCGGGACAGGGGGTTGGCTACACCTTC
clone_size: -; j_call: TRBJ2-1; d_call: -; v_call: TRBV19; cdr3_aa: CAIGPSYNEQFF; cdr3_nt: TGTGCCATCGGTCCCTCCTACAATGAGCAGTTCTTC